The 3 T cell receptor beta chains below all came from one sample that was sequenced in a study of CD8 T cells in ankylosing spondylitis. A single record per CDR3 protein comes from TCRdb applying MiXCR to the 5' RACE reads. The sample records about 360,000 distinct CDR3 sequences, roughly 22% being singletons. The specimen sequenced was blood, either unsorted or a sorted T cell fraction (not recorded which). The receptor source for this set is a male donor with ankylosing spondylitis or in good health (not recorded which).

This clonotype was recorded a few times. The chain is built from TRBV11-2 and TRBJ2-7; the D gene is possibly TRBD2 (5 bases). V lost 5 bases to trimming and J lost 2 bases, with 13 bases between them. The CDR3 is made up of 14 amino acids. The V gene's germline CDR1 is SGHAT and CDR2 FQNNGV. CDR3 in amino acids: CASSPGEKTYEQYF. The CDR3 nucleotides are TGTGCCAGCAGCCCCGGGGAAAAGACCTACGAGCAGTACTTC.

This clonotype has a count of ten or more. The J gene is TRBJ1-1, the V gene TRBV12-3 or TRBV12-4; D gene ambiguous. V was shortened by 6 bases and J by 0 bases, with 8 bases between the two germline ends. The CDR3 contains 13 residues. The chain's CDR3 is CASSSHMNTEAFF. The CDR3 DNA follows: TGTGCCAGCAGCTCACACATGAACACTGAAGCTTTCTTT.

This clonotype came up many times. CDR3 bases: TGTGCCAGCAGCTTACAGGGGGGGGGTGAGCAGTTCTTC. Translation gives CASSLQGGGEQFF. This rearrangement joins TRBV7-2 to TRBJ2-1; either TRBD1 or TRBD2 may supply D (7 bases each). Trimming stripped 2 bases from V and 9 bases from J, with 11 bases between. The CDR3 is made up of 13 amino acids. Germline values: CDR1 SGHTA, CDR2 FQGNSA. The whole variable domain, filled in from reference TRBV7-2 and TRBJ2-1, reads GAGVSQSPSNKVTEKGKDVELRCDPISGHTALYWYRQSLGQGLEFLIYFQGNSAPDKSGLPSDRFSAERTGGSVSTLTIQRTQQEDSAVYLCASSLQGGGEQFFGPGTRLTVL.